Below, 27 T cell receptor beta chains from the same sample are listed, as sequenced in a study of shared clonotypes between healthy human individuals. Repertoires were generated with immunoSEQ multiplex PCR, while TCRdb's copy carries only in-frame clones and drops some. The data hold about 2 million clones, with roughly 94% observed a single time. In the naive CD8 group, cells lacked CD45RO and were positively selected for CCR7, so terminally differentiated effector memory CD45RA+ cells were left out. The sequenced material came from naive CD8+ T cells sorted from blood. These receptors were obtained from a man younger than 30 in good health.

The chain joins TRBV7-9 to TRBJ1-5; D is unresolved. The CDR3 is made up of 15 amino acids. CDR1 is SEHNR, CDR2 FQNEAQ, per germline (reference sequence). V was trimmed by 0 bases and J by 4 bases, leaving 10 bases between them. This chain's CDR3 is CASSLATSRNQPQHF. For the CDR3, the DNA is TGTGCCAGCAGCTTAGCGACATCCAGGAATCAGCCCCAGCATTTT.

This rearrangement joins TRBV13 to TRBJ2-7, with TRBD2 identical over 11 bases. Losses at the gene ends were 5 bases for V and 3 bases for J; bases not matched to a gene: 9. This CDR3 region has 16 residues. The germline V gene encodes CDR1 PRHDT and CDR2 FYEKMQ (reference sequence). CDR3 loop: CASSLFGTSGVYEQYF. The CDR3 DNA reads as TGTGCCAGCAGCCTGTTCGGGACTAGCGGAGTCTACGAGCAGTACTTC. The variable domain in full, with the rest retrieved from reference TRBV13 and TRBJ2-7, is AAGVIQSPRHLIKEKRETATLKCYPIPRHDTVYWYQQGPGQDPQFLISFYEKMQSDKGSIPDRFSAQQFSDYHSELNMSSLELGDSALYFCASSLFGTSGVYEQYFGPGTRLTVT.

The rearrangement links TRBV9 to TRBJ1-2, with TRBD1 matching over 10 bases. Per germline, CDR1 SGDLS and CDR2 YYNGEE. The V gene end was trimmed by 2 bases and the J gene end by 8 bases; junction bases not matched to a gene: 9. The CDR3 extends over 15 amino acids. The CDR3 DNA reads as TGTGCCAGCAGCGTCGAACCGGGACAGGGGAGCGGCTACACCTTC. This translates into CASSVEPGQGSGYTF.

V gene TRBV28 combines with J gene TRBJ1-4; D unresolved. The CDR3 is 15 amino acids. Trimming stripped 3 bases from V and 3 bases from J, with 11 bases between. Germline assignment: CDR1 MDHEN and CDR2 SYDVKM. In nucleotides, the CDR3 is TGTGCCAGCAGTTTTACGGGGATGGCTAATGAAAAACTGTTTTTT. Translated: CASSFTGMANEKLFF.

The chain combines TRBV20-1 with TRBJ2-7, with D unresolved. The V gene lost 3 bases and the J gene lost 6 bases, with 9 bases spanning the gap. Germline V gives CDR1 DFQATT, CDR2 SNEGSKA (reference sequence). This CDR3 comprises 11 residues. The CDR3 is CSARRSFEQYF. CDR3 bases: TGCAGTGCTAGGAGGTCGTTCGAGCAGTACTTC.

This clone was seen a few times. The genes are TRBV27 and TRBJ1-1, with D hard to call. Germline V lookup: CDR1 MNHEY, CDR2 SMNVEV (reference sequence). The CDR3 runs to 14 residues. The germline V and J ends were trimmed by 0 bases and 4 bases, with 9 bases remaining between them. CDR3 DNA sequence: TGTGCCAGCAGTTTATCTGGGGTACTCACTGAAGCTTTCTTT. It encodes CASSLSGVLTEAFF.

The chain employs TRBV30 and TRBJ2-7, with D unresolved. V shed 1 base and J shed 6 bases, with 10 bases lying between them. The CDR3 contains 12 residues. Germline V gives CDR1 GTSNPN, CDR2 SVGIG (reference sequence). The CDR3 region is CAWSDSPGEQYF. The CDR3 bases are TGTGCCTGGAGTGACTCACCTGGCGAGCAGTACTTC.

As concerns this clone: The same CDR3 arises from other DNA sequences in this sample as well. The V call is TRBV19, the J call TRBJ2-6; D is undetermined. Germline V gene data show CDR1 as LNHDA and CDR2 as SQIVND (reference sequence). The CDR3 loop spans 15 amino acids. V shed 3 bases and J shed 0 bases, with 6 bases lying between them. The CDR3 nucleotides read TGTGCCAGTAGTATCGGCAGCTCTGGGGCCAACGTCCTGACTTTC. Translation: CASSIGSSGANVLTF.

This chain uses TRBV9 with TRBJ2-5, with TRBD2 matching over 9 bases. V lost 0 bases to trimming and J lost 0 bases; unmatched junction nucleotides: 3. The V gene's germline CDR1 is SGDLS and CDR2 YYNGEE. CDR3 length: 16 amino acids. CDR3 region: CASSVGQRGDQETQYF. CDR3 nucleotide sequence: TGTGCCAGCAGCGTAGGCCAGCGGGGGGACCAAGAGACCCAGTACTTC.

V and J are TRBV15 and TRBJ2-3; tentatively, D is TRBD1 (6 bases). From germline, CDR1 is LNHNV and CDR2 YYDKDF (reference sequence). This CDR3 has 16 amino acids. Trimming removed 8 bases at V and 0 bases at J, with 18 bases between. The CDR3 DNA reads TGTGCCACCCAGACCGGGACACCAGTCAGCACAGATACGCAGTATTTT. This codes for CATQTGTPVSTDTQYF.

The CDR3 loop is CASSLAQYQETQYF. The CDR3 DNA sequence: TGTGCCAGCAGCTTAGCACAGTACCAAGAGACCCAGTACTTC. The chain recombines TRBV7-2 with TRBJ2-5; D remains ambiguous. This CDR3 has 14 residues. Trimming took 0 bases from V and 0 from J, leaving 5 bases between them. The germline V gene has CDR1 SGHTA and CDR2 FQGNSA.

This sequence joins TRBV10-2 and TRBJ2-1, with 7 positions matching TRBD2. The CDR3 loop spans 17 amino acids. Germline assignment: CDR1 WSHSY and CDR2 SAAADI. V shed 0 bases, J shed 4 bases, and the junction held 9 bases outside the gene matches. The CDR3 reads CASSESWEGLIYNEQFF. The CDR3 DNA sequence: TGCGCCAGCAGTGAGTCGTGGGAGGGTCTTATATACAATGAGCAGTTCTTC.

The CDR3 nucleotides read TGCGCCAGCAGCCAAGTCCGCCAGGGAGGCGAGCAGTACTTC. Translating it yields CASSQVRQGGEQYF. This chain links TRBV4-1 with TRBJ2-7, with D perhaps TRBD2 (6 bases). CDR3 length: 14 residues. Germline values: CDR1 MGHRA, CDR2 YSYEKL. The V and J ends lost 1 base and 6 bases respectively, with 13 bases between them.

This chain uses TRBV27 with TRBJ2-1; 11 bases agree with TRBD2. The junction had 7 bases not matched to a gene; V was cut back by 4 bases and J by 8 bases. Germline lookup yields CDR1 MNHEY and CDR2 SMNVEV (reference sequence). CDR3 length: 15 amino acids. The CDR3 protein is CASSSLAGGEDEQFF. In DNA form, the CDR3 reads TGTGCCAGCAGTTCCCTAGCGGGAGGTGAAGATGAGCAGTTCTTC.

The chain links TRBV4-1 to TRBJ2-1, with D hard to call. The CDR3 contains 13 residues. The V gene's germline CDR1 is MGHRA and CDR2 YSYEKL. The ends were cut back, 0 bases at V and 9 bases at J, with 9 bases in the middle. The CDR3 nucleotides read TGCGCCAGCAGCCAAGACTCGCGCGGTGAGCAGTTCTTC. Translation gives CASSQDSRGEQFF.

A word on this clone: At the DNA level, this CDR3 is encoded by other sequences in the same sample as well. CDR3 residues: CASSVVAGSAGELFF. The CDR3 coding sequence is TGTGCCAGCAGCGTAGTAGCGGGATCGGCCGGGGAGCTGTTTTTT. The chain couples TRBV9 to TRBJ2-2, with 8 bases fitting TRBD2. In germline, CDR1 is SGDLS, CDR2 YYNGEE. V lost 0 bases, J lost 6 bases, and 4 bases stayed unmatched. The CDR3 runs to 15 residues.

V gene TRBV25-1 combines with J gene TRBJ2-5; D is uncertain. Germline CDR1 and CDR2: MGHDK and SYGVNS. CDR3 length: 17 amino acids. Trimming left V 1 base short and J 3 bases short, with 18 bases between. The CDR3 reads CASSEFGLVDHKETQYF. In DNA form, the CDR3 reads TGTGCCAGCAGTGAATTCGGGCTGGTGGACCATAAAGAGACCCAGTACTTC.

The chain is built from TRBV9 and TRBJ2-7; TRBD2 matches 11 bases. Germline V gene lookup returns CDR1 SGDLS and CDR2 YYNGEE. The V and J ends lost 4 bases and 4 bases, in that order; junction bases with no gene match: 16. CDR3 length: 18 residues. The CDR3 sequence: CASSPGSTSGEGLYEQYF. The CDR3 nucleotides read TGTGCCAGCAGCCCCGGATCGACTAGCGGGGAGGGTTTATACGAGCAGTACTTC.

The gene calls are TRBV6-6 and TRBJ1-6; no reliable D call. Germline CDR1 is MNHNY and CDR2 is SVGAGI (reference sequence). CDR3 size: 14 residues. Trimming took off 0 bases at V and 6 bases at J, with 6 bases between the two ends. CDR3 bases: TGTGCCAGCAGTTACTCAGGGAGTAATTCACCCCTCCACTTT. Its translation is CASSYSGSNSPLHF.

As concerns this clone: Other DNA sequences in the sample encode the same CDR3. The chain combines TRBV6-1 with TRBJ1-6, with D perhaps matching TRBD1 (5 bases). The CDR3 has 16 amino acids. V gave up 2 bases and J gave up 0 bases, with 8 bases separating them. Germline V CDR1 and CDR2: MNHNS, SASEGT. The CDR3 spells CASSEWGSSYNSPLHF. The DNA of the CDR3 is TGTGCCAGCAGTGAATGGGGGAGCTCCTATAATTCACCCCTCCACTTT.

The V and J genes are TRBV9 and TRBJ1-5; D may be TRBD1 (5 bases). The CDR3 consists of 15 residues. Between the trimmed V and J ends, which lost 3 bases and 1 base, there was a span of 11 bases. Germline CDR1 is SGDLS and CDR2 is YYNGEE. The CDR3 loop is CASSDGGESNQPQHF. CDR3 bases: TGTGCCAGCAGCGACGGAGGGGAAAGCAATCAGCCCCAGCATTTT.

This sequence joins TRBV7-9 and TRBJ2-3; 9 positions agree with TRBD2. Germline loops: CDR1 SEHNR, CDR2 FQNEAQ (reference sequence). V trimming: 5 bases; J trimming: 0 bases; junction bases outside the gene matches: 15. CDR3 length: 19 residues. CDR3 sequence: CASSTRGLASTSSTDTQYF. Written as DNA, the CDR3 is TGTGCCAGCAGCACAAGGGGACTAGCCTCAACGTCTAGCACAGATACGCAGTATTTT.

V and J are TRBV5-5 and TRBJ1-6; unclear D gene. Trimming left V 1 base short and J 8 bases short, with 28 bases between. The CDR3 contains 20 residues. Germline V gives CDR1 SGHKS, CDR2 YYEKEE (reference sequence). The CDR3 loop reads CASSLLLKGNLAVKDSPLHF. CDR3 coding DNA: TGTGCCAGCAGCTTGTTACTGAAGGGAAATCTAGCGGTAAAAGATTCACCCCTCCACTTT.

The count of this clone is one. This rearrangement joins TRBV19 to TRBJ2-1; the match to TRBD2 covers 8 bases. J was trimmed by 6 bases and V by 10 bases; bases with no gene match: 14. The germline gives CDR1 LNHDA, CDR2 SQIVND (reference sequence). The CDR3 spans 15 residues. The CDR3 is CAISGGTRGINEQFF. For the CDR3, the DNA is TGTGCCATCTCCGGGGGGACTAGAGGGATCAATGAGCAGTTCTTC.

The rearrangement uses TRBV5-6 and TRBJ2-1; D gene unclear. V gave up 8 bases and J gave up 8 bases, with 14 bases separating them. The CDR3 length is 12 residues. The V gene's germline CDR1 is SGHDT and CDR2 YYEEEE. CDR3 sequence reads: CASDSPGHEQFF. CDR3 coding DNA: TGTGCCAGTGATTCCCCGGGTCATGAGCAGTTCTTC.

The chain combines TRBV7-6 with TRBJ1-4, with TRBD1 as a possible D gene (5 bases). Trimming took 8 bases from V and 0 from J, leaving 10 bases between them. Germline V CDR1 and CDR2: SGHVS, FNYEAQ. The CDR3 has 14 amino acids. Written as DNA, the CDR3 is TGTGCCAGCGTGGGGACCACAACTAATGAAAAACTGTTTTTT. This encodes CASVGTTTNEKLFF.

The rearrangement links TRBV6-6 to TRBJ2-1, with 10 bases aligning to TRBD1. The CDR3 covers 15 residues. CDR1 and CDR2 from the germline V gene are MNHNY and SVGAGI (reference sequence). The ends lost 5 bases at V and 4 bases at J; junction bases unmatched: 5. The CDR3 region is CASSDRDRGYNEQFF. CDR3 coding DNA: TGTGCCAGCAGTGACCGGGACAGGGGTTACAATGAGCAGTTCTTC.